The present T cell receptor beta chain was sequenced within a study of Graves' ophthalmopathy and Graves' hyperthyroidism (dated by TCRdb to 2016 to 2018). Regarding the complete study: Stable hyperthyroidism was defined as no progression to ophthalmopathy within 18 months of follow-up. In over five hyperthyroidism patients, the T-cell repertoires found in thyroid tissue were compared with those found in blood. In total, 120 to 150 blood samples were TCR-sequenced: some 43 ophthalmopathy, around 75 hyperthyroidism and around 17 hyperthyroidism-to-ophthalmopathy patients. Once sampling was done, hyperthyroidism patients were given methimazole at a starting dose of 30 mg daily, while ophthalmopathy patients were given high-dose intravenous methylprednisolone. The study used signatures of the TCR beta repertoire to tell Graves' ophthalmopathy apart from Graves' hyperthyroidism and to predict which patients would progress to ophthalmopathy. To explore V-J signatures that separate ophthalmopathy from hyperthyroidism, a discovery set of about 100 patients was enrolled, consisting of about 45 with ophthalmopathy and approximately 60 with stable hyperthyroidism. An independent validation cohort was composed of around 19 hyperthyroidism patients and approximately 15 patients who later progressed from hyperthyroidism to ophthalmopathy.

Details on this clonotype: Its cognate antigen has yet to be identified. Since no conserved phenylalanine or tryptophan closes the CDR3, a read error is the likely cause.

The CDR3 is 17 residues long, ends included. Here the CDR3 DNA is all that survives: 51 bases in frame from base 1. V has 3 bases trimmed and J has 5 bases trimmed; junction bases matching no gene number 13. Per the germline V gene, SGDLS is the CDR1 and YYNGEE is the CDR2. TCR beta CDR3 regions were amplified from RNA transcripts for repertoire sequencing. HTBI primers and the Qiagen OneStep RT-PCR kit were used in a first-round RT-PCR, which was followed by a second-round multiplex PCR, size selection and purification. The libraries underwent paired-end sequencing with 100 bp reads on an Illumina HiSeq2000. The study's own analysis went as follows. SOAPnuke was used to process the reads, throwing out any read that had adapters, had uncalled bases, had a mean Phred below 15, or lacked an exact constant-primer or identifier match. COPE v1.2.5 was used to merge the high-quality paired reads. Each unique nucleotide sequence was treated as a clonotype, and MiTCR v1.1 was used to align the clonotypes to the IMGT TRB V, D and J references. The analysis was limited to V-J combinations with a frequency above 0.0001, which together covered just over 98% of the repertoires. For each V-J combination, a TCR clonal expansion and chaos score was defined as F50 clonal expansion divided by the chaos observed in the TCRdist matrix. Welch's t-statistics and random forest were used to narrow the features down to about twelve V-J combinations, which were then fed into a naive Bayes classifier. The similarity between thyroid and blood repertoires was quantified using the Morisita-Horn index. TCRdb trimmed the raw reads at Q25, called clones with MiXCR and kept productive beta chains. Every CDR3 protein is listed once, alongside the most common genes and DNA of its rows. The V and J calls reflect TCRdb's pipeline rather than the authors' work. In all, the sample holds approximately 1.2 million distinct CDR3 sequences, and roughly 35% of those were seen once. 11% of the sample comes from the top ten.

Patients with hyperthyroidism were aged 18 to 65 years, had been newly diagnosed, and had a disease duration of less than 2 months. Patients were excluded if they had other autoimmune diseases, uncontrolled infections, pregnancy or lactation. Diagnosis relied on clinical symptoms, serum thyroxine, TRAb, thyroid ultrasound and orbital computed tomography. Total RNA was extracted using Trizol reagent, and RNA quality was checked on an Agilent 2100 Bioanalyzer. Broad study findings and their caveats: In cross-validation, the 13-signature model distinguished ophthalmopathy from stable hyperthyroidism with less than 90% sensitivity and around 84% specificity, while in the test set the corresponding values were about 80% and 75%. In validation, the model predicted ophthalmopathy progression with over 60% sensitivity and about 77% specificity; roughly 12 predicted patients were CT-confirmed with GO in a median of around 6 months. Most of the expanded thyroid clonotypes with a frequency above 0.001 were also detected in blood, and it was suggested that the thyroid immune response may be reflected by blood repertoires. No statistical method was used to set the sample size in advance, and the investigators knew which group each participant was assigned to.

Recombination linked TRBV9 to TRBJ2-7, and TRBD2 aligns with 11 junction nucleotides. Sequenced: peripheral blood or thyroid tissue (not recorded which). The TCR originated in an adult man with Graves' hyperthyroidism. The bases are TGTGCCAGCAGCGAGGGGGTAGCGGGAGGGTGTTGCGACGAGCAGTACCTC. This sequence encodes CASSEGVAGGCCDEQYL.